Shown below are 27 T cell receptor beta chains from a single sample sequenced in a study of early T cells in non-severe SARS-CoV-2 infection. TCRdb redid the calling of the 5' RACE reads with MiXCR, one entry per CDR3 protein. The data contain over 85,000 distinct CDR3 sequences, roughly 13% of them singletons. The sequenced sample was whole blood, obtained at baseline. The receptor source for this set is an adult who was a healthcare worker with PCR-confirmed SARS-CoV-2 infection or an uninfected control (not recorded which).

The chain joins TRBV9 to TRBJ2-6; no reliable D call. Per the germline V gene, CDR1 is SGDLS and CDR2 is YYNGEE. Trimming took 7 bases from V and 2 from J, leaving 10 bases between them. The CDR3 length is 14 residues. The CDR3 DNA reads TGTGCCAGCGGGGTGGCGACTGGGGCCAACGTCCTGACTTTC. Amino acids: CASGVATGANVLTF. The full variable domain, in which reference TRBV9 and TRBJ2-6 provide the parts outside the CDR3, is DSGVTQTPKHLITATGQRVTLRCSPRSGDLSVYWYQQSLDQGLQFLIQYYNGEERAKGNILERFSAQQFPDLHSELNLSSLELGDSALYFCASGVATGANVLTFGAGSRLTVL.

There are a few counts of this clonotype. The genes are TRBV11-2 and TRBJ2-5; TRBD1 or TRBD2 may be the D gene (5 bases each). V was pared by 0 bases and J by 13 bases, with 15 bases between. CDR1 is SGHAT and CDR2 is FQNNGV in the germline V gene. The CDR3 covers 13 residues. CDR3 amino acids: CASSLDRQGPTYF. DNA of the CDR3: TGTGCCAGCAGCTTAGATCGGCAGGGACCGACGTACTTC.

This clonotype showed up just a few times. The chain uses TRBV6-2 or TRBV6-3 and TRBJ2-1; D not resolved. The germline CDR1 and CDR2 sequences are MNHEY and SVGEGT. The CDR3 has 14 amino acids. V lost 0 bases, J lost 8 bases, and 11 bases lay in between. CDR3 sequence (DNA): TGTGCCAGCAGTTACTCTGACGTTTACCATGAGCAGTTCTTC. The encoded protein is CASSYSDVYHEQFF.

This clonotype was recorded at least ten times. The V and J genes are TRBV18 and TRBJ1-4; D ambiguous. Germline values: CDR1 KGHSH, CDR2 LQKENI. V was pared by 2 bases and J by 1 base, with 5 bases between. The CDR3 is 14 residues long. DNA of the CDR3: TGTGCCAGCTCACCAAGGAGAACTAATGAAAAACTGTTTTTT. Protein sequence: CASSPRRTNEKLFF.

The chain employs TRBV20-1 and TRBJ2-7; D unresolved. The CDR3 is made up of 12 amino acids. The V gene lost 7 bases and the J gene lost 3 bases, with 13 bases spanning the gap. The germline CDR1 and CDR2 sequences are DFQATT and SNEGSKA (reference sequence). DNA of the CDR3: TGCAGTGTTGGCAGAACTTTCTACGAGCAGTACTTC. Translated: CSVGRTFYEQYF.

The chain joins TRBV15 to TRBJ2-1; D not certain. Trimming removed 3 bases at V and 8 bases at J, with 20 bases between. Germline V gene lookup returns CDR1 LNHNV and CDR2 YYDKDF (reference sequence). The CDR3 consists of 16 residues. The CDR3: CATSSVLRDGRHEQFF. CDR3 coding DNA: TGTGCCACCAGCAGCGTTCTTCGAGACGGTAGGCATGAGCAGTTCTTC.

The genes are TRBV10-3 and TRBJ1-6; D perhaps matches TRBD1 (6 bases). The germline V gene has CDR1 ENHRY and CDR2 SYGVKD. There are 15 residues in the CDR3. Trimming took off 3 bases at V and 7 bases at J, with 13 bases between the two ends. The CDR3 loop is CAISEETGQNSPLHF. The CDR3 nucleotides read TGTGCCATCAGTGAAGAAACAGGGCAGAATTCACCCCTCCACTTT.

The CDR3 is CASSQGLGETQYF. The CDR3 coding sequence is TGTGCCAGCAGCCAGGGACTTGGGGAGACCCAGTACTTC. The J gene is TRBJ2-5, the V gene TRBV11-2, with D possibly TRBD2 on 6 matching bases. Germline values: CDR1 SGHAT, CDR2 FQNNGV. V was pared by 5 bases and J by 5 bases, with 12 bases between. This CDR3 spans 13 amino acids.

This clonotype has more than one count but fewer than ten. V gene TRBV18 combines with J gene TRBJ1-2; D ambiguous. CDR3 length equals 15 residues. The V end lost 2 bases, the J end lost 6 bases, and 16 bases lay between the germline ends. From germline, CDR1 is KGHSH and CDR2 LQKENI. The CDR3 here is CASSPAKARLDGYTF. The CDR3 DNA reads as TGTGCCAGCTCACCAGCGAAGGCTCGCCTGGATGGCTACACCTTC.

The rearrangement uses TRBV5-1 and TRBJ2-5; D gene ambiguous. V was trimmed by 0 bases and J by 1 base, leaving 10 bases between them. Germline V CDR1 and CDR2: SGHRS, YFSETQ. The CDR3 covers 15 residues. The CDR3 bases are TGCGCCAGCAGCTTGGTCGGACGGCCCCAAGAGACCCAGTACTTC. Its translation is CASSLVGRPQETQYF.

To note about this clonotype: The junction does not match germline at one end; this may be a read error. This rearrangement joins TRBV4-1 to TRBJ1-5; perhaps TRBD1 as D (5 bases). The germline gives CDR1 MGHRA, CDR2 YSYEKL. This CDR3 has 18 residues. The CDR3 is CASSQGIFGAQYNQSQHF. In nucleotides, the CDR3 is TGCGCCAGCAGCCAAGGTATTTTCGGGGCACAGTACAATCAGTCCCAGCATTTT.

This clonotype appeared a few times. The rearrangement links TRBV18 to TRBJ1-6; D is ambiguous. CDR1 KGHSH and CDR2 LQKENI come from the germline V gene. CDR3 length: 17 residues. V shed 1 base and J shed 7 bases, with 17 bases lying between them. This CDR3 is CASSPRIVREGNSPLHF. In DNA form, the CDR3 reads TGTGCCAGCTCACCACGAATAGTGAGGGAAGGGAATTCACCCCTCCACTTT.

In this sample, this clonotype turned up a few times. The chain combines TRBV6-1 with TRBJ2-7; D remains unclear. The V gene's germline CDR1 is MNHNS and CDR2 SASEGT. Trimming cost V 7 bases and J 2 bases, with 15 bases left between them. CDR3 size: 14 residues. The CDR3, as DNA: TGTGCCAGCAAGTTACCCGGGCAGGCCTACGAGCAGTACTTC. Its protein is CASKLPGQAYEQYF.

The chain links TRBV19 to TRBJ2-7; a possible D gene is TRBD1 (7 bases). The V end lost 6 bases, the J end lost 0 bases, and 18 bases lay between the germline ends. The germline CDR1 and CDR2 sequences are LNHDA and SQIVND (reference sequence). The CDR3 runs 16 residues. The DNA for the CDR3 is TGTGCCAGTAGCCTCAGGGGGGACCCAAGCTCCTACGAGCAGTACTTC. Protein product: CASSLRGDPSSYEQYF.

This rearrangement joins TRBV29-1 to TRBJ2-7, with D perhaps matching TRBD1 or TRBD2 (5 bases each). CDR3 length equals 14 residues. Deletions cut 4 bases from V and 1 base from J, with 14 bases between. The germline CDR1 and CDR2 sequences are SQVTM and ANQGSEA. CDR3 sequence: CSVVGRGESYEQYF. CDR3 nucleotides: TGCAGCGTTGTGGGGAGAGGGGAATCCTACGAGCAGTACTTC.

The table lists this clonotype with many counts. J is TRBJ2-4 and V is TRBV12-5, with TRBD2 as a possible D gene (5 bases). Germline V CDR1 and CDR2: LGHNT, FRNRAP. The CDR3 runs to 15 residues. Trimming shortened V by 6 bases and J by 1 base, and 13 bases separated the two germline ends. The CDR3 sequence: CASGSGDRAKNIQYF. CDR3 coding DNA: TGTGCTAGTGGGTCCGGGGATAGGGCCAAAAACATTCAGTACTTC.

This clonotype has ten or more counts. The rearrangement uses TRBV7-2 and TRBJ2-3, with D possibly matching TRBD1 (6 bases). The CDR3 loop spans 15 amino acids. Germline V gives CDR1 SGHTA, CDR2 FQGNSA. The ends were cut back, 5 bases at V and 1 base at J, with 13 bases in the middle. The CDR3 sequence: CASSPQGPGTDTQYF. For the CDR3, the DNA is TGTGCCAGCAGCCCCCAGGGGCCCGGCACAGATACGCAGTATTTT. The whole variable domain, remainder taken from reference TRBV7-2 and TRBJ2-3, is GAGVSQSPSNKVTEKGKDVELRCDPISGHTALYWYRQSLGQGLEFLIYFQGNSAPDKSGLPSDRFSAERTGGSVSTLTIQRTQQEDSAVYLCASSPQGPGTDTQYFGPGTRLTVL.

This clonotype was seen ten or more times. The V call is TRBV6-1, the J call TRBJ1-1; no reliable D call. This CDR3 is built from 11 residues. Trimming took off 4 bases at V and 7 bases at J, with 7 bases between the two ends. Germline V lookup: CDR1 MNHNS, CDR2 SASEGT. For the CDR3, the DNA is TGTGCCAGCAGTGGCTACAGTGAAGCTTTCTTT. It codes for CASSGYSEAFF.

In this sample, this clonotype turned up a few times. The junction shows a germline mismatch at one end, possibly a read error. V gene TRBV9 combines with J gene TRBJ1-6; D may be TRBD1 (6 bases). Germline V gene lookup returns CDR1 SGDLS and CDR2 YYNGEE. This CDR3 has 14 residues. CDR3 coding DNA: TGTGCCAGCAGCGTAGGACAGGATAACTCACCCCTCCACTTT. Its translation: CASSVGQDNSPLHF.

This clonotype showed up just a few times. The genes are TRBV9 and TRBJ2-2; TRBD1 agrees at 9 bases. V shed 1 base, J shed 7 bases, and the junction held 5 bases outside the gene matches. The germline V gene has CDR1 SGDLS and CDR2 YYNGEE. The CDR3 consists of 15 residues. The CDR3 bases are TGTGCCAGCAGCGTATTCGACAGGGGGATCGGGGAGCTGTTTTTT. Translated, it gives CASSVFDRGIGELFF. The variable domain in full, with the rest retrieved from reference TRBV9 and TRBJ2-2, is DSGVTQTPKHLITATGQRVTLRCSPRSGDLSVYWYQQSLDQGLQFLIQYYNGEERAKGNILERFSAQQFPDLHSELNLSSLELGDSALYFCASSVFDRGIGELFFGEGSRLTVL.

In regard to this clonotype: A junction boundary mismatches the germline segment, possibly from a read error. This chain joins TRBV2 and TRBJ2-1; 7 bases map to TRBD2. The CDR3 totals 14 residues. CDR1 SNHLY and CDR2 FYNNEI come from the germline V gene. CDR3 in DNA: TGTGTCAGCAGTGGGGGGACTACCTACAATGAGCAGTTCTTC. Its protein product is CVSSGGTTYNEQFF.

This clonotype was observed at least ten times. The rearrangement uses TRBV7-6 and TRBJ2-1; D uncertain. This CDR3 comprises 16 residues. Deletions cut 5 bases from V and 0 bases from J, with 14 bases between. The germline CDR1 and CDR2 sequences are SGHVS and FNYEAQ. DNA for the CDR3: TGTGCCAGCAGCCCGACCACTTCCAGCTCCTACAATGAGCAGTTCTTC. Its protein is CASSPTTSSSYNEQFF. Filled out from reference TRBV7-6 and TRBJ2-1, the complete variable domain reads GAGVSQSPRYKVTKRGQDVALRCDPISGHVSLYWYRQALGQGPEFLTYFNYEAQQDKSGLPNDRFSAERPEGSISTLTIQRTEQRDSAMYRCASSPTTSSSYNEQFFGPGTRLTVL.

The rearrangement joins TRBV20-1 to TRBJ2-3; D unclear. CDR1 and CDR2 (germline): DFQATT, SNEGSKA (reference sequence). The CDR3 is made up of 11 amino acids. Deletions cut 5 bases from V and 3 bases from J, with 6 bases between. For the CDR3, the DNA is TGCAGTGCTGGCTTAACAGATACGCAGTATTTT. Protein: CSAGLTDTQYF.

In this sample, this clonotype turned up a few times. The V call is TRBV4-1, the J call TRBJ1-4; D call uncertain. V gave up 0 bases and J gave up 13 bases, with 15 bases separating them. Germline assignment: CDR1 MGHRA and CDR2 YSYEKL. CDR3 length equals 14 residues. The CDR3 sequence: CASSQESLGGTLFF. CDR3 coding DNA: TGCGCCAGCAGCCAAGAAAGTTTGGGAGGAACACTGTTTTTT.

J is TRBJ2-7 and V is TRBV28; 7 bases agree with TRBD2. Trimming cost V 6 bases and J 3 bases; bases outside gene matches: 14. Germline-derived CDR1 and CDR2 are MDHEN and SYDVKM. This CDR3 is built from 16 residues. The CDR3 here is CASSPTGTTPHYEQYF. DNA for the CDR3: TGTGCCAGCAGCCCCACCGGGACTACTCCTCACTACGAGCAGTACTTC.

The rearrangement links TRBV28 to TRBJ2-5; unclear D gene. V lost 2 bases to trimming and J lost 3 bases, with 19 bases between them. CDR1 MDHEN and CDR2 SYDVKM come from the germline V gene. This CDR3 contains 17 residues. CDR3 DNA sequence: TGTGCCAGCAGTTTAAGGGAAGGGTCGGACGGCAAAGAGACCCAGTACTTC. Protein product: CASSLREGSDGKETQYF.

This clonotype has a handful of counts. The chain joins TRBV12-5 to TRBJ1-2, with D hard to call. Germline V gene lookup returns CDR1 LGHNT and CDR2 FRNRAP. V was clipped by 3 bases and J by 8 bases, with 22 bases between them. The CDR3 runs 16 residues. This CDR3 reads CASGLLVETRRGGYTF. CDR3 DNA sequence: TGTGCTAGTGGTTTATTGGTGGAGACCCGCCGAGGGGGCTACACCTTC. Full variable domain (outside the CDR3, taken from reference TRBV12-5 and TRBJ1-2): DARVTQTPRHKVTEMGQEVTMRCQPILGHNTVFWYRQTMMQGLELLAYFRNRAPLDDSGMPKDRFSAEMPDATLATLKIQPSEPRDSAVYFCASGLLVETRRGGYTFGSGTRLTVV.